This passage covers 21 T cell receptor beta chains from one sample sequenced in a study of a mutant IDH1 vaccine in newly diagnosed glioma. Time point given: week 47, end of study. With topical imiquimod, each dose of the vaccine consisted of 300 ug of mutant IDH1 20-mer peptide. Their specific antigens are unknown. Assay: immunoSEQ multiplex PCR; the TCRdb copy retains only in-frame clones and omits some. Of about 60,000 clones listed, around four fifths are singletons. This sample comprised PBMCs, obtained from a glioma patient whose treatment included an IDH1 peptide vaccine. The origin of the receptors is a woman in her forties or fifties with glioma.

This clone was counted only a few times. The chain joins TRBV6-4 to TRBJ1-6; perhaps TRBD1 as D (6 bases). CDR3 length equals 14 residues. CDR1 is MRHNA and CDR2 is SNTAGT in the germline V gene. The V gene lost 4 bases and the J gene lost 10 bases, with 14 bases spanning the gap. The chain's CDR3 is CASSAEGGRSPLHF. The CDR3 coding sequence is TGTGCCAGCAGTGCTGAGGGGGGAAGATCACCCCTCCACTTT.

A few counts support this clone. This sequence joins TRBV5-6 and TRBJ1-2, with D unclear. The CDR3 spans 11 residues. Germline assignment: CDR1 SGHDT and CDR2 YYEEEE. The V end was cut by 0 bases, the J end by 12 bases, with 9 bases between. The chain's CDR3 is CASSLEGGNTF. CDR3 coding DNA: TGTGCCAGCAGCTTGGAAGGAGGGAACACCTTC.

This chain links TRBV2 with TRBJ2-5; 8 bases match TRBD1. The CDR3 consists of 16 residues. The V segment lost 6 bases and the J segment 0 bases; nucleotides outside the gene matches: 9. Germline-derived CDR1 and CDR2 are SNHLY and FYNNEI. The CDR3 here is CASSGQGHLYQETQYF. In nucleotides, the CDR3 is TGTGCCAGCAGCGGACAGGGACATCTGTACCAAGAGACCCAGTACTTC.

The CDR3 nucleotides are TGTGCCAGCAGCCCCGGGACAGGGTCCTACGAGCAGTACTTC. It is translated as CASSPGTGSYEQYF. V usage is TRBV5-6 and J usage is TRBJ2-7; 9 nucleotides agree with TRBD1. Looked up from germline, CDR1 is SGHDT and CDR2 is YYEEEE. V trimming: 4 bases; J trimming: 1 base; junction bases outside the gene matches: 3. The CDR3 runs 14 residues. The complete variable domain, with remaining parts taken from reference TRBV5-6 and TRBJ2-7, reads DAGVTQSPTHLIKTRGQQVTLRCSPKSGHDTVSWYQQALGQGPQFIFQYYEEEERQRGNFPDRFSGHQFPNYSSELNVNALLLGDSALYLCASSPGTGSYEQYFGPGTRLTVT.

This chain connects TRBV18 to TRBJ1-2, with D possibly TRBD1 on 5 matching bases. This CDR3 contains 16 residues. V was shortened by 3 bases and J by 4 bases, with 18 bases between the two germline ends. Germline CDR1 reads KGHSH; CDR2 reads LQKENI. The CDR3 sequence is CASSPESRGEIYGYTF. The CDR3 DNA sequence: TGTGCCAGCTCACCCGAGTCCCGGGGGGAAATCTATGGCTACACCTTC.

The rearrangement uses TRBV28 and TRBJ1-4, with a weak D call TRBD1 (5 bases). CDR3 length: 12 residues. From germline, CDR1 is MDHEN and CDR2 SYDVKM. V shed 2 bases and J shed 8 bases, with 6 bases lying between them. DNA of the CDR3: TGTGCCAGCAGTTTAGGGGGGGAAAAACTGTTTTTT. Amino acid sequence: CASSLGGEKLFF.

The V call is TRBV5-1, the J call TRBJ1-2; D is undetermined. Looked up from germline, CDR1 is SGHRS and CDR2 is YFSETQ. CDR3 length equals 12 residues. Trimming cost V 2 bases and J 4 bases, with 6 bases left between them. For the CDR3, the DNA is TGCGCCAGCAGCTTAGACTTCTATGGCTACACCTTC. Residues: CASSLDFYGYTF.

The genes are TRBV9 and TRBJ1-5, with D tentatively TRBD1 (5 bases). The CDR3 is 14 residues long. Trimming shortened V by 4 bases and J by 5 bases, and 13 bases separated the two germline ends. Germline CDR1 SGDLS, CDR2 YYNGEE. The chain's CDR3 is CASSPDVGDQPQHF. The CDR3 nucleotides read TGTGCCAGCAGCCCGGATGTGGGGGATCAGCCCCAGCATTTT.

The gene calls are TRBV18 and TRBJ1-2; the D is unclear. The germline V gene has CDR1 KGHSH and CDR2 LQKENI. Trimming shortened V by 6 bases and J by 6 bases, and 14 bases separated the two germline ends. The CDR3 loop spans 13 amino acids. The CDR3 DNA follows: TGTGCCAGCTCGCCCCCCGTTAGACATGGCTACACCTTC. This codes for CASSPPVRHGYTF.

The rearrangement links TRBV2 to TRBJ1-1; D unresolved. Per germline, CDR1 SNHLY and CDR2 FYNNEI. The germline V and J ends were trimmed by 5 bases and 2 bases, with 6 bases remaining between them. The CDR3 runs to 12 residues. The CDR3 is CASSFVNTEAFF. The CDR3 DNA is TGTGCCAGCAGTTTTGTAAACACTGAAGCTTTCTTT.

This clone was recorded a few times. The chain joins TRBV4-1 to TRBJ1-1; D perhaps matches TRBD1 (5 bases). Germline lookup yields CDR1 MGHRA and CDR2 YSYEKL. This CDR3 has 16 amino acids. V lost 1 base, J lost 1 base, and 13 bases lay in between. The CDR3 is CASSQVGHGKNTEAFF. The CDR3 bases are TGCGCCAGCAGCCAAGTGGGGCACGGGAAGAACACTGAAGCTTTCTTT.

This rearrangement joins TRBV29-1 to TRBJ1-1, with D possibly being TRBD1 (6 bases). The germline V and J ends were trimmed by 6 bases and 2 bases, with 10 bases remaining between them. Per the germline V gene, CDR1 is SQVTM and CDR2 is ANQGSEA. This CDR3 region has 12 residues. This CDR3 reads CSVEGGNTEAFF. Written as DNA, the CDR3 is TGCAGCGTGGAGGGGGGAAACACTGAAGCTTTCTTT.

The chain joins TRBV7-9 to TRBJ2-2; TRBD2 might be the D (7 bases). In germline, CDR1 is SEHNR, CDR2 FQNEAQ (reference sequence). Trimming took 8 bases from V and 1 from J, leaving 14 bases between them. The CDR3 consists of 15 residues. For the CDR3, the DNA is TGTGCCAGCCCTTTGGGGGGGCTGAACACCGGGGAGCTGTTTTTT. It is translated as CASPLGGLNTGELFF.

The V and J genes are TRBV27 and TRBJ1-1; maybe TRBD1 (5 bases). V shed 5 bases and J shed 1 base, with 11 bases lying between them. In germline, CDR1 is MNHEY, CDR2 SMNVEV (reference sequence). The CDR3 covers 14 residues. This CDR3 is CASSPSRGNTEAFF. Written as DNA, the CDR3 is TGTGCCAGCAGTCCCTCAAGGGGGAACACTGAAGCTTTCTTT.

In DNA form, the CDR3 reads TGTGCCAGCAGCGTTATCAATCAGGGCGATGAAGCTTTCTTT. This translates into CASSVINQGDEAFF. The chain combines TRBV9 with TRBJ1-1, with a possible D match to TRBD1 (5 bases). Germline V lookup: CDR1 SGDLS, CDR2 YYNGEE. The V and J ends lost 2 bases and 7 bases respectively, with 15 bases between them. This CDR3 is 14 amino acids long.

The chain joins TRBV4-3 to TRBJ1-5; TRBD1 matches at 7 bases. CDR1 and CDR2 (germline): LGHNA, YSLEER. There are 15 residues in the CDR3. V dropped 0 bases and J dropped 6; count of bases not matched to a gene: 5. CDR3 sequence (DNA): TGCGCCAGCAGCCAAGACACAGGGGTTAGTCAGCCCCAGCATTTT. Its translation: CASSQDTGVSQPQHF.

About this clone: At one end, the junction sequence differs from germline, possibly due to a read error. The chain is built from TRBV18 and TRBJ2-3; D is possibly TRBD1 or TRBD2 (5 bases each). This CDR3 contains 15 residues. Germline CDR1 and CDR2: KGHSH and LQKENI. CDR3 sequence (DNA): TGTGCCAGCTCAACACCGGGGCGCAGCACAGATACGCAGTATTTT. Translation gives CASSTPGRSTDTQYF.

The chain uses TRBV5-1 and TRBJ1-4; TRBD1 aligns across 7 bases. This CDR3 comprises 12 residues. Germline trimming cut 4 bases from V and 12 bases from J; bases unmatched to any gene: 6. Per the germline V gene, CDR1 is SGHRS and CDR2 is YFSETQ. The CDR3 DNA sequence: TGCGCCAGCAGCCCAGGGGGACTTCAACTGTTTTTT. Translated: CASSPGGLQLFF.

The chain combines TRBV30 with TRBJ1-5, with 7 positions matching TRBD1. Trimming removed 5 bases from V and 6 bases from J; junction bases left unmatched: 10. The CDR3 length is 14 residues. CDR1 and CDR2 from the germline V gene are GTSNPN and SVGIG (reference sequence). CDR3 amino acids: CAWQQGKGGQPQHF. In nucleotides, the CDR3 is TGTGCCTGGCAACAGGGGAAAGGAGGTCAGCCCCAGCATTTT. Combining the CDR3 with reference TRBV30 and TRBJ1-5 gives the whole variable domain SQTIHQWPATLVQPVGSPLSLECTVEGTSNPNLYWYRQAAGRGLQLLFYSVGIGQISSEVPQNLSASRPQDRQFILSSKKLLLSDSGFYLCAWQQGKGGQPQHFGDGTRLSIL.

The gene calls are TRBV29-1 and TRBJ1-1; D is uncertain. CDR3 length: 14 residues. Germline V gene data show CDR1 as SQVTM and CDR2 as ANQGSEA. Trimming stripped 0 bases from V and 6 bases from J, with 14 bases between. The CDR3, as DNA: TGCAGCGTTGAAGACGGTCGGAGGAGTGCTGAAGCTTTCTTT. Protein sequence: CSVEDGRRSAEAFF.

V usage is TRBV5-5 and J usage is TRBJ1-1; D is possibly TRBD1 (5 bases). V gave up 4 bases and J gave up 3 bases, with 10 bases separating them. Germline CDR1 is SGHKS and CDR2 is YYEKEE (reference sequence). The CDR3 sequence is 13 residues long. The CDR3 loop reads CASSGGTHTEAFF. In DNA form, the CDR3 reads TGTGCCAGCAGCGGGGGAACCCACACTGAAGCTTTCTTT.